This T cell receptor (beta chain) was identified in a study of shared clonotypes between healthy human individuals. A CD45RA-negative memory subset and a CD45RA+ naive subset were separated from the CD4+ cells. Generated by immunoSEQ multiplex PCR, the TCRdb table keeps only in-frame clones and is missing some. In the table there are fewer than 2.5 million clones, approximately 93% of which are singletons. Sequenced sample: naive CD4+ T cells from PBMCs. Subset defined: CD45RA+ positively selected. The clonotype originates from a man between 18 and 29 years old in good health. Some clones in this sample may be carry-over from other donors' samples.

CDR3 coding DNA: TGTGCCATGTCGGACAGGGTGGTGAACGAGCAGTACTTC. This encodes CAMSDRVVNEQYF. V is TRBV28 and J is TRBJ2-7; 8 positions agree with TRBD1. The CDR3 loop spans 13 amino acids. V was clipped by 10 bases and J by 5 bases; unmatched bases: 10. CDR1 is MDHEN, CDR2 SYDVKM, per germline.